The next 25 T cell receptor beta chains were all read from a single sample in a study of T cell responses to AZD1222 COVID-19 vaccine. Some clones are missing from TCRdb's copy, which holds only in-frame ones; the method was immunoSEQ multiplex PCR. Here the sample spans roughly 87,000 clones, approximately 91% being singletons. Here the sequenced sample was peripheral blood, taken 28 days after the second AZD1222 dose. The source of these receptors is an adult who received the AZD1222 COVID-19 vaccine.

The V call is TRBV19, the J call TRBJ1-1, with TRBD1 matching 9 bases. The CDR3 contains 15 residues. The V gene end was trimmed by 0 bases and the J gene end by 4 bases; junction bases not matched to a gene: 3. CDR1 and CDR2 (germline): LNHDA, SQIVND (reference sequence). CDR3 coding DNA: TGTGCCAGTAGTATAGAAGGGACAGGGTCCACTGAAGCTTTCTTT. This gives the protein CASSIEGTGSTEAFF.

V and J are TRBV4-3 and TRBJ2-3; possibly TRBD1 for D (5 bases). This CDR3 comprises 13 residues. The V end lost 5 bases, the J end lost 4 bases, and 10 bases lay between the germline ends. The germline gives CDR1 LGHNA, CDR2 YSLEER. CDR3 coding DNA: TGCGCCAGCAGCGGACAAATATCAGATACGCAGTATTTT. Protein sequence: CASSGQISDTQYF.

This clone was counted a single time. The DNA of the CDR3 is TGCGCCAGCAGCCAATACGGGACAGGGTTGCCCTACGAGCAGTACTTC. Amino acid sequence: CASSQYGTGLPYEQYF. The chain carries TRBV4-3 and TRBJ2-7, with TRBD1 matching over 9 bases. Per germline, CDR1 LGHNA and CDR2 YSLEER. Losses at the gene ends were 2 bases for V and 2 bases for J; bases not matched to a gene: 7. CDR3 length: 16 amino acids.

The chain joins TRBV18 to TRBJ2-1; TRBD2 matches 10 bases. V lost 2 bases and J lost 5; bases outside the gene matches: 3. CDR3 size: 15 residues. CDR1 is KGHSH and CDR2 is LQKENI in the germline V gene. The CDR3 region is CASSPGTSDHNEQFF. The CDR3 DNA follows: TGTGCCAGCTCACCAGGGACTAGCGACCACAATGAGCAGTTCTTC.

V and J are TRBV5-6 and TRBJ2-1; D ambiguous. The CDR3 spans 11 residues. Trimming cost V 4 bases and J 8 bases, with 7 bases left between them. Per the germline V gene, CDR1 is SGHDT and CDR2 is YYEEEE. The CDR3 here is CASSLYYEQFF. The CDR3, as DNA: TGTGCCAGCAGCCTCTATTATGAGCAGTTCTTC.

The rearrangement links TRBV6-1 to TRBJ2-1; possibly TRBD2 for D (5 bases). The V gene lost 1 base and the J gene lost 8 bases, with 18 bases spanning the gap. Per the germline V gene, CDR1 is MNHNS and CDR2 is SASEGT. The CDR3 has 16 amino acids. As DNA, the CDR3 is TGTGCCAGCAGTGAAGTTGGGTCTCCGGGGTTGGATGAGCAGTTCTTC. As protein: CASSEVGSPGLDEQFF.

This chain connects TRBV3-1 (or the pseudogene TRBV3-2) to TRBJ2-6, with D perhaps TRBD1 or TRBD2 (6 bases each). The CDR3 extends over 17 amino acids. V gave up 1 base and J gave up 1 base, with 11 bases separating them. CDR1 is LGHDT, CDR2 YNNKEL, per germline (reference sequence). This CDR3 is CASSQAVGGSGANVLTF. In nucleotides, the CDR3 is TGTGCCAGCAGCCAAGCCGTAGGGGGGTCTGGGGCCAACGTCCTGACTTTC.

This chain uses TRBV6-5 with TRBJ2-7; D perhaps matches TRBD2 (6 bases). The CDR3 spans 14 residues. Germline V gene lookup returns CDR1 MNHEY and CDR2 SVGAGI. The ends were cut back, 7 bases at V and 0 bases at J, with 13 bases in the middle. CDR3 bases: TGTGCCAGCACCAGTAGCGGTGTCTCCTACGAGCAGTACTTC. Protein product: CASTSSGVSYEQYF.

V is TRBV2 and J is TRBJ1-4, with no clear D. Deletions cut 2 bases from V and 8 bases from J, with 12 bases between. This CDR3 comprises 14 residues. The germline gives CDR1 SNHLY, CDR2 FYNNEI. The CDR3 here is CASSEILVGEKLFF. The CDR3 nucleotides are TGTGCCAGCAGTGAAATCTTGGTAGGCGAAAAACTGTTTTTT.

CDR3 amino acids: CASEDRSSGNTIYF. In DNA, the CDR3 is TGTGCCTCGGAGGACAGGTCCTCTGGAAACACCATATATTTT. The V and J genes are TRBV19 and TRBJ1-3; TRBD1 agrees at 7 bases. Germline V gene sequence: CDR1 LNHDA, CDR2 SQIVND (reference sequence). The junction had 7 bases not matched to a gene; V was cut back by 11 bases and J by 0 bases. The CDR3 covers 14 residues.

Here the CDR3 reads CAISDGTDLYEQYF. CDR3 in DNA: TGTGCCATCAGTGACGGGACAGATCTTTACGAGCAGTACTTC. The chain is built from TRBV10-3 and TRBJ2-7; TRBD1 matches at 7 bases. The junction had 6 bases not matched to a gene; V was cut back by 3 bases and J by 4 bases. CDR3 length: 14 residues. Looked up from germline, CDR1 is ENHRY and CDR2 is SYGVKD.

In its sample, this clone was seen a few times. The rearrangement uses TRBV29-1 and TRBJ1-4; 7 bases map to TRBD1. The CDR3 has 14 residues. Germline CDR1 SQVTM, CDR2 ANQGSEA. J gave up 2 bases and V 7 bases, and 7 bases lay outside the gene matches. CDR3 nucleotide sequence: TGCAGCGCCTGCGTACAGGGGACTAATGAAAAACTGTTTTTT. This gives the protein CSACVQGTNEKLFF.

The chain is built from TRBV15 and TRBJ1-1; 8 bases are a match to TRBD1. The CDR3 is made up of 16 amino acids. From germline, CDR1 is LNHNV and CDR2 YYDKDF (reference sequence). Trimming took 1 base from V and 0 from J; bases not matched to a gene: 4. The CDR3, as DNA: TGTGCCACCAGCAGAGGCCTGGACAGGGTGAACACTGAAGCTTTCTTT. Translating it yields CATSRGLDRVNTEAFF.

J is TRBJ2-5 and V is TRBV7-2; D unresolved. Germline V gene data show CDR1 as SGHTA and CDR2 as FQGNSA. V was clipped by 1 base and J by 2 bases, with 11 bases between them. The CDR3 runs to 15 residues. The DNA for the CDR3 is TGTGCCAGCAGCTTAGGCTGGGCTCATCAAGAGACCCAGTACTTC. This encodes CASSLGWAHQETQYF. The full variable domain, in which reference TRBV7-2 and TRBJ2-5 provide the parts outside the CDR3, is GAGVSQSPSNKVTEKGKDVELRCDPISGHTALYWYRQSLGQGLEFLIYFQGNSAPDKSGLPSDRFSAERTGGSVSTLTIQRTQQEDSAVYLCASSLGWAHQETQYFGPGTRLLVL.

The genes are TRBV28 and TRBJ2-3, with TRBD2 identical over 8 bases. The CDR3 is made up of 14 amino acids. Trimming took 11 bases from V and 8 from J; bases not matched to a gene: 15. Germline V gene lookup returns CDR1 MDHEN and CDR2 SYDVKM. The CDR3 region is CASHGREAVGTQYF. CDR3 sequence (DNA): TGTGCCTCCCACGGGCGGGAGGCGGTGGGTACGCAGTATTTT. The full variable domain, its missing parts supplied by reference TRBV28 and TRBJ2-3, is DVKVTQSSRYLVKRTGEKVFLECVQDMDHENMFWYRQDPGLGLRLIYFSYDVKMKEKGDIPEGYSVSREKKERFSLILESASTNQTSMYLCASHGREAVGTQYFGPGTRLTVL.

The chain carries TRBV27 and TRBJ1-2, with TRBD1 as a possible D gene (6 bases). The CDR3 sequence is 13 residues long. Germline CDR1 is MNHEY and CDR2 is SMNVEV (reference sequence). V lost 3 bases and J 3 bases, leaving 8 bases between the germline ends. The CDR3, as DNA: TGTGCCAGCAGTTTGGGGGCACACTATGGCTACACCTTC. It specifies CASSLGAHYGYTF.

The chain combines TRBV5-1 with TRBJ1-3, with D uncertain. The V end lost 4 bases, the J end lost 0 bases, and 8 bases lay between the germline ends. This CDR3 has 14 residues. Per germline, CDR1 SGHRS and CDR2 YFSETQ. This CDR3 reads CASSQQSSGNTIYF. The DNA for the CDR3 is TGCGCCAGCAGCCAACAGAGCTCTGGAAACACCATATATTTT.

This sequence joins TRBV18 and TRBJ1-5; TRBD1 agrees at 7 bases. The V gene's germline CDR1 is KGHSH and CDR2 LQKENI. The CDR3 runs 16 residues. V dropped 1 base and J dropped 2; count of bases not matched to a gene: 5. The CDR3 DNA reads TGTGCCAGCTCACCACGGGAGGGGGCAGGCAATCAGCCCCAGCATTTT. Translation: CASSPREGAGNQPQHF. Complete variable domain (other parts from reference TRBV18 and TRBJ1-5): NAGVMQNPRHLVRRRGQEARLRCSPMKGHSHVYWYRQLPEEGLKFMVYLQKENIIDESGMPKERFSAEFPKEGPSILRIQQVVRGDSAAYFCASSPREGAGNQPQHFGDGTRLSIL.

This chain connects TRBV10-1 to TRBJ1-6; D possibly corresponds to TRBD1 (5 bases). Trimming pared 8 bases from V and 6 bases from J, leaving 11 bases between. This CDR3 is built from 13 residues. CDR1 and CDR2 from the germline V gene are WNHNN and SYGVQD (reference sequence). The CDR3, as DNA: TGCGCCAGCTCAACCGGGGCTAATTCACCCCTCCACTTT. Protein: CASSTGANSPLHF.

This clone was recorded only once. The CDR3 here is CASSMGPDTQYF. Written as DNA, the CDR3 is TGTGCCAGTAGTATGGGTCCAGATACGCAGTATTTT. The rearrangement links TRBV19 to TRBJ2-3; no reliable D call. Trimming shortened V by 3 bases and J by 4 bases, and 5 bases separated the two germline ends. Germline lookup yields CDR1 LNHDA and CDR2 SQIVND (reference sequence). The CDR3 runs to 12 residues.

The chain employs TRBV2 and TRBJ2-3; 16 positions agree with TRBD2. The germline gives CDR1 SNHLY, CDR2 FYNNEI. The CDR3 covers 19 residues. The ends lost 6 bases at V and 0 bases at J; junction bases unmatched: 9. DNA of the CDR3: TGTGCCAGCAGACCATGGGGACTAGCGGGAGGGCCTAGCACAGATACGCAGTATTTT. Residues: CASRPWGLAGGPSTDTQYF.

The chain couples TRBV10-3 to TRBJ1-5; weak D call: TRBD1 (6 bases). CDR1 ENHRY and CDR2 SYGVKD come from the germline V gene. Trimming pared 0 bases from V and 0 bases from J, leaving 9 bases between. The CDR3 length is 16 residues. The CDR3 nucleotides are TGTGCCATCAGTGAGTCAAGGGGGGTTAGCAATCAGCCCCAGCATTTT. This gives the protein CAISESRGVSNQPQHF.

The rearrangement joins TRBV3-1 (or the pseudogene TRBV3-2) to TRBJ2-5; TRBD2 agrees at 13 bases. The CDR3 has 16 amino acids. Germline CDR1 is LGHDT and CDR2 is YNNKEL (reference sequence). J lost 4 bases, V lost 4 bases, and 6 bases had no gene match. The CDR3 nucleotides are TGTGCCAGCAGCCTCCAAGGACTAGCGGGAGTAGAGACCCAGTACTTC. Translated: CASSLQGLAGVETQYF.

Here the CDR3 DNA reads TGTGCCAGCACAGTTAGGAACACTGAAGCTTTCTTT. It translates to CASTVRNTEAFF. This chain joins TRBV28 and TRBJ1-1; the D is unclear. V was trimmed by 7 bases and J by 1 base, leaving 7 bases between them. This CDR3 region has 12 residues. CDR1 and CDR2 (germline): MDHEN, SYDVKM.

The chain employs TRBV2 and TRBJ2-7; D remains unclear. Germline V CDR1 and CDR2: SNHLY, FYNNEI. The CDR3 totals 15 residues. V was cut by 3 bases and J by 1 base, with 13 bases left in between. The CDR3 DNA is TGTGCCAGCAGTGAGGTGTGGACGTCATCCTACGAGCAGTACTTC. Its protein product is CASSEVWTSSYEQYF.